This T cell receptor (beta chain) was sequenced during a study of blood T cell repertoires in COVID-19. The germline CDR1 and CDR2 sequences are MNHEY and SMNVEV (reference sequence). Trimming cost V 4 bases and J 6 bases, with 13 bases left between them. The CDR3 extends over 14 amino acids. In the study's own analysis: Quantification of nucleated cells was approximated via reference gene primer amplification. TCRdb keeps only in-frame clones here, not all; method: immunoSEQ multiplex PCR. V, J and clone size derive from that table, while D and trimming were established from the DNA sequence. There are a few hundred thousand clones in the sample; about 83% occur only once, and about 1.2% lies in the top ten.

The chain recombines TRBV27 with TRBJ1-5; D is possibly TRBD1 (6 bases). The sequenced sample was peripheral blood. The origin of this receptor is a woman in her forties or fifties with acute or convalescent COVID-19. This chain's CDR3 is CASSSRQDPQPQHF. In nucleotides, the CDR3 is TGTGCCAGCAGTTCCCGACAGGACCCTCAGCCCCAGCATTTT.